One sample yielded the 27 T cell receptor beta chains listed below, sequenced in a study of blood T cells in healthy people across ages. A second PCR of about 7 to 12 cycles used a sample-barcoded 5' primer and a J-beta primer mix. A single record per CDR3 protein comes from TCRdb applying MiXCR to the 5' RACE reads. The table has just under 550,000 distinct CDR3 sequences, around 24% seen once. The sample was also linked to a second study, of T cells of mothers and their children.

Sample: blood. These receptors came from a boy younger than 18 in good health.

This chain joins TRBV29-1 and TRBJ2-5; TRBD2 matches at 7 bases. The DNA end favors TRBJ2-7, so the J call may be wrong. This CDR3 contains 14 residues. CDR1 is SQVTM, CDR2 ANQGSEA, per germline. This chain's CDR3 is CSVEGTGGSYEQYF. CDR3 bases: TGCAGCGTTGAAGGAACGGGAGGCTCCTACGAGCAGTACTTC.

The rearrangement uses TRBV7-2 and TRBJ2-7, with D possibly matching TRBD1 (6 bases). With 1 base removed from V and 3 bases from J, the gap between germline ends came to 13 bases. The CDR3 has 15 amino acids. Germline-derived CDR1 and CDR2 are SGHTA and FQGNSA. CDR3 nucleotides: TGTGCCAGCAGCTTAGGGGACAACCCGCTCTACGAGCAGTACTTC. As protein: CASSLGDNPLYEQYF.

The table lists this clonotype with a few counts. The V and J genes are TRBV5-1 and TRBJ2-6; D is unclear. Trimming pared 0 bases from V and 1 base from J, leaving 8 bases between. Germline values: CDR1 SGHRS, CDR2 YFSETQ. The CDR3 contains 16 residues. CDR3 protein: CASSLELPSGANVLTF. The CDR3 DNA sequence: TGCGCCAGCAGCTTGGAGCTACCTTCTGGGGCCAACGTCCTGACTTTC.

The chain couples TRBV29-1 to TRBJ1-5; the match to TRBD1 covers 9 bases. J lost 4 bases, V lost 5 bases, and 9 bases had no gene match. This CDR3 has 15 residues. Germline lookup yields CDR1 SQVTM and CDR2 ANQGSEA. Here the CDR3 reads CSVMPGTGKNQPQHF. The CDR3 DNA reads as TGCAGCGTTATGCCCGGGACAGGGAAGAATCAGCCCCAGCATTTT.

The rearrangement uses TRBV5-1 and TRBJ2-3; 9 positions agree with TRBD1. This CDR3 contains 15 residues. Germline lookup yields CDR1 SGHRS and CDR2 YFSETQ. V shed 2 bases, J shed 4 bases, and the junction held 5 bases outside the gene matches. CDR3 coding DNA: TGCGCCAGCAGCTTACAGGGGGCGCGTTCAGATACGCAGTATTTT. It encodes CASSLQGARSDTQYF.

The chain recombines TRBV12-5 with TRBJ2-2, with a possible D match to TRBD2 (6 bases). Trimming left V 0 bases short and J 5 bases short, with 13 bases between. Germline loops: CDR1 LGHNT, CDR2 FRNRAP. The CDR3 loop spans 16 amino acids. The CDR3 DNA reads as TGTGCTAGTGGTTTGGTACGCGGGGTACTGACCGGGGAGCTGTTTTTT. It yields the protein CASGLVRGVLTGELFF. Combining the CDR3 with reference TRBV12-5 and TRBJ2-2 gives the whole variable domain DARVTQTPRHKVTEMGQEVTMRCQPILGHNTVFWYRQTMMQGLELLAYFRNRAPLDDSGMPKDRFSAEMPDATLATLKIQPSEPRDSAVYFCASGLVRGVLTGELFFGEGSRLTVL.

CDR3 DNA: TGCGCCAGCAGCTTGGAGGGTGAAAGCACTGAAGCTTTCTTT. It yields the protein CASSLEGESTEAFF. This chain joins TRBV5-1 and TRBJ1-1, with D unresolved. Deletions cut 0 bases from V and 4 bases from J, with 10 bases between. Germline lookup yields CDR1 SGHRS and CDR2 YFSETQ. This CDR3 contains 14 residues.

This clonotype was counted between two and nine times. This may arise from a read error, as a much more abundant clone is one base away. The CDR3 nucleotides are TGTGCCAGCAGTTTAGGGGGAAAGACCCAGTACTTC. Its translation is CASSLGGKTQYF. The chain employs TRBV12-3 or TRBV12-4 and TRBJ2-5; D remains ambiguous. The length of the CDR3 is 12 residues. The germline V and J ends were trimmed by 1 base and 6 bases, with 6 bases remaining between them.

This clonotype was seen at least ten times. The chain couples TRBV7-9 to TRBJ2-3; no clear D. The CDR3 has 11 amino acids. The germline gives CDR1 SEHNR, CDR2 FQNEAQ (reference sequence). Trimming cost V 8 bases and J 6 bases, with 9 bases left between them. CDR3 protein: CASASTDTQYF. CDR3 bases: TGTGCCAGCGCCTCCACCGATACGCAGTATTTT.

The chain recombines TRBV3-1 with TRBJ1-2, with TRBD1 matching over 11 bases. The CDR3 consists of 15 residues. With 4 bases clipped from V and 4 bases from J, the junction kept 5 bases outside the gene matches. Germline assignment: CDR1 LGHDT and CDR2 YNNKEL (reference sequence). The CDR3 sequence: CASSPWTGGTYGYTF. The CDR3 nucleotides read TGTGCCAGCAGCCCTTGGACAGGGGGCACCTATGGCTACACCTTC.

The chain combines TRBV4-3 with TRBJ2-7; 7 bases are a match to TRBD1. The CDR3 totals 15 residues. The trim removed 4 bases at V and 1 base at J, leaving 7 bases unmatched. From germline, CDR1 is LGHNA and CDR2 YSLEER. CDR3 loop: CASSPSSDRSYEQYF. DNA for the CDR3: TGCGCCAGCAGCCCGTCCTCGGACAGGTCCTACGAGCAGTACTTC.

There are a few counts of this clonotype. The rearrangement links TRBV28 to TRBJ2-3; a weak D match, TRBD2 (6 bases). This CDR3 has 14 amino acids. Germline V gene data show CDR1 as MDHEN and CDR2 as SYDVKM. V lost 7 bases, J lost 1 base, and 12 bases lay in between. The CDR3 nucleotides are TGTGCCAGCAAGGCCGGAGGGGGCACAGATACGCAGTATTTT. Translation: CASKAGGGTDTQYF. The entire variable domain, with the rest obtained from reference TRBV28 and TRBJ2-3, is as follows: DVKVTQSSRYLVKRTGEKVFLECVQDMDHENMFWYRQDPGLGLRLIYFSYDVKMKEKGDIPEGYSVSREKKERFSLILESASTNQTSMYLCASKAGGGTDTQYFGPGTRLTVL.

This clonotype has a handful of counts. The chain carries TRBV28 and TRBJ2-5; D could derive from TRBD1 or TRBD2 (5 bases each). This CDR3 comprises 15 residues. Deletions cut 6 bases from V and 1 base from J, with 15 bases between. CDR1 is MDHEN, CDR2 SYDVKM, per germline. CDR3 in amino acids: CASSRTGTAQETQYF. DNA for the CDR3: TGTGCCAGCAGCCGTACCGGGACCGCCCAAGAGACCCAGTACTTC.

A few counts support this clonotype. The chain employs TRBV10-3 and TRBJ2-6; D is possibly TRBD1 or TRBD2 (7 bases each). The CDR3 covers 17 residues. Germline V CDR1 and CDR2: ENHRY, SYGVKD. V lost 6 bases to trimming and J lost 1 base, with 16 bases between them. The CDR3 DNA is TGTGCCATCAGGAGGGGAGGGGGCACATCTGGGGCCAACGTCCTGACTTTC. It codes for CAIRRGGGTSGANVLTF.

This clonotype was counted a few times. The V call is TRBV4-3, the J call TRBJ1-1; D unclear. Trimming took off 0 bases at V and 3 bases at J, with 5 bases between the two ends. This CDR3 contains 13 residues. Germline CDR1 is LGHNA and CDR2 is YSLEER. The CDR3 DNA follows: TGCGCCAGCAGCCAAGATTTGGACACTGAAGCTTTCTTT. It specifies CASSQDLDTEAFF.

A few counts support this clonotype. DNA for the CDR3: TGTGCCAGCAGTTACTACCGCAATGGGGGCTACACCTTC. It is translated as CASSYYRNGGYTF. V is TRBV6-5 and J is TRBJ1-2; D is unclear. The CDR3 spans 13 residues. The germline V gene encodes CDR1 MNHEY and CDR2 SVGAGI. V was cut by 1 base and J by 8 bases, with 11 bases left in between.

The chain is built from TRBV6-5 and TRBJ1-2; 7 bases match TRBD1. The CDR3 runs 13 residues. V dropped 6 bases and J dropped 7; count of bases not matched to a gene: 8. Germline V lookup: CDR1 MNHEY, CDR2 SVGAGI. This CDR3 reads CASSPMTGSGYTF. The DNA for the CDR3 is TGTGCCAGCAGCCCTATGACAGGGTCTGGCTACACCTTC.

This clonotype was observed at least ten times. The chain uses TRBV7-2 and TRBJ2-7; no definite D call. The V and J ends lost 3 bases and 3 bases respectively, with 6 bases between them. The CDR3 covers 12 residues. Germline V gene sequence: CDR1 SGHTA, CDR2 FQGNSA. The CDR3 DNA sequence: TGTGCCAGCAGCTTTGTTAGCTACGAGCAGTACTTC. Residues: CASSFVSYEQYF.

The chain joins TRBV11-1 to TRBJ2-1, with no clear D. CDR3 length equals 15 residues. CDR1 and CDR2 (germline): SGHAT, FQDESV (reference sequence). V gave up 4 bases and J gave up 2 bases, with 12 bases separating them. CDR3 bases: TGTGCCAGCAGCTCTTACACTGGGGCCTACAATGAGCAGTTCTTC. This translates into CASSSYTGAYNEQFF. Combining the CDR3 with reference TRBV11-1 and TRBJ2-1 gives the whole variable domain EAEVAQSPRYKITEKSQAVAFWCDPISGHATLYWYRQILGQGPELLVQFQDESVVDDSQLPKDRFSAERLKGVDSTLKIQPAELGDSAMYLCASSSYTGAYNEQFFGPGTRLTVL.

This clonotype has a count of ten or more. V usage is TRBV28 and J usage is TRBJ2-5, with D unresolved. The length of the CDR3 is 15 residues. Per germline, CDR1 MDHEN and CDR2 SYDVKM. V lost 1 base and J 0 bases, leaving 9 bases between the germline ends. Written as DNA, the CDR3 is TGTGCCAGCAGTTTATCCCCCGGGTACCAAGAGACCCAGTACTTC. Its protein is CASSLSPGYQETQYF.

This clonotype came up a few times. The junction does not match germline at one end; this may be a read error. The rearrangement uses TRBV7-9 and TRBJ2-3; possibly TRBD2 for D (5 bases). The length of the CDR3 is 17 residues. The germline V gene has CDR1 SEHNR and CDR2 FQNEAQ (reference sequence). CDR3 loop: CAGSPQGGGFYTDTQYF. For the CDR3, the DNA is TGTGCCGGCAGCCCCCAAGGTGGAGGCTTCTACACAGATACGCAGTATTTT.

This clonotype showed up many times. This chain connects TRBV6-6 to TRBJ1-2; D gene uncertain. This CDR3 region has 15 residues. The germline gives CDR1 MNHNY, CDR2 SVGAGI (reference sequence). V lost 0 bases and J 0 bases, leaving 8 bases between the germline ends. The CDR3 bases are TGTGCCAGCAGTTACTCAGTGCCAACTAACTATGGCTACACCTTC. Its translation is CASSYSVPTNYGYTF.

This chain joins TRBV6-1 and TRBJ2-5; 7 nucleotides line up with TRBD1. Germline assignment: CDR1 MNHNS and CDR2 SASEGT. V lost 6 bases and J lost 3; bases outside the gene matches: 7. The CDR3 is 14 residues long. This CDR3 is CASSAGTAKETQYF. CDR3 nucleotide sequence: TGTGCCAGCAGCGCCGGGACAGCTAAAGAGACCCAGTACTTC.

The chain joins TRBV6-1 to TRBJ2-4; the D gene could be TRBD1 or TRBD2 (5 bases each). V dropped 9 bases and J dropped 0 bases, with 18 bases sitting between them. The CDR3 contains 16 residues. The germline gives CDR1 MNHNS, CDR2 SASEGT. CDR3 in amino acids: CASRGRRDLAKNIQYF. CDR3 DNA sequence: TGTGCCAGTCGAGGTCGAAGGGACCTAGCCAAAAACATTCAGTACTTC.

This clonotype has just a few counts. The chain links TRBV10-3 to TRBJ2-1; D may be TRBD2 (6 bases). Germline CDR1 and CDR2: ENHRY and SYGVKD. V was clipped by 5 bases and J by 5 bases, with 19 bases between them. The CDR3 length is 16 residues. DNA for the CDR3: TGTGCCATCAGTACAGGAGGGTTTGGGAGTAACAATGAGCAGTTCTTC. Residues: CAISTGGFGSNNEQFF.

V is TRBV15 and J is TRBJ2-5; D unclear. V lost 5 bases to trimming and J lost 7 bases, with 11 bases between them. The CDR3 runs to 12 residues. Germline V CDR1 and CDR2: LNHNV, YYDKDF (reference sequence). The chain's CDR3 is CATSGDSGTQYF. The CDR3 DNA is TGTGCCACCAGCGGGGATTCGGGGACCCAGTACTTC.

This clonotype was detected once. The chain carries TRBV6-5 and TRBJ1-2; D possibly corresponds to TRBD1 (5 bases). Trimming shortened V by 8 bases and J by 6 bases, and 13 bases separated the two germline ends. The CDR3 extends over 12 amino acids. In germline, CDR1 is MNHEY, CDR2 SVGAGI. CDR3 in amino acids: CASGVGPDGYTF. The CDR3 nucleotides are TGTGCCAGCGGTGTGGGACCCGATGGCTACACCTTC.